This T cell receptor beta chain was documented in a study of T-cell memory formation after mild COVID-19. For the study at large: The study found TCR clusters largely donor specific.

Note on this clonotype: Its antigen is undetermined.

CDR1 is DFQATT and CDR2 is SNEGSKA in the germline V gene (reference sequence). The CDR3 has 15 residues. Deletions cut 0 bases from V and 2 bases from J, with 13 bases between. From 5'RACE with constant-segment primers came TCR alpha and TCR beta cDNA libraries that carried sample barcodes and UMIs. TCRdb itself ran the 5' RACE reads through MiXCR, one entry per CDR3 protein. Of fewer than 550,000 distinct CDR3 sequences in the sample, 20% were seen once. Study results and limitations: Researchers found some responding clones in pre-infection memory, a sign that cross-reactive memory joined.

The source of this sequence is an adult woman who had mild COVID-19 (a few samples of this study predate the infection). Cell type and time point are not known. V gene TRBV20-1 combines with J gene TRBJ1-1; no clear D gene. The sequenced material came from PBMCs or a T cell subset sorted from them (not recorded which). CDR3 nucleotide sequence: TGCAGTGCTAGAGAACGGGGTTCGCCCAACACTGAAGCTTTCTTT. Translating gives CSARERGSPNTEAFF.